Listed below are T cell receptor beta chains from one sample, sequenced in a study of T cells in localized non-small cell lung cancer. TCRdb's table, derived via immunoSEQ multiplex PCR, lists solely in-frame clones and lacks some. This table holds 30,000 to 40,000 clones, about nine tenths found once. The source material was peripheral blood, sampled before any cancer treatment. The receptors come from a woman aged 40 to 75 with stage I lung adenocarcinoma. CDR3s include the opening cysteine and the closing phenylalanine or tryptophan. D genes are given only for firm matches. Size is stated for part of the rows, as once, few or many counts, or as a class when the clone is expanded.

j_gene: TRBJ1-2
abundance: once
v_gene: TRBV6-5
d_gene: NA
CDR3nt: TGTGCCAGCAGTTACTCGAGCCGTATGGGCGGCTACACCTTC
CDR3aa: CASSYSSRMGGYTF

j_gene: TRBJ2-7
abundance: once
v_gene: TRBV5-1
d_gene: TRBD1
CDR3nt: TGCGCCAGCAGCCGACAGGGGGCCGACGAGCAGTACTTC
CDR3aa: CASSRQGADEQYF

j_gene: TRBJ2-2
abundance: NA
v_gene: TRBV12-5
d_gene: TRBD2
CDR3nt: TGTGCTAGTGGTTTTGGCGGGGGGAACACCGGGGAGCTGTTTTTT
CDR3aa: CASGFGGGNTGELFF

j_gene: TRBJ1-2
abundance: NA
v_gene: TRBV7-9
d_gene: NA
CDR3nt: TGTGCCAGCAGCTTCGAGACATTAGCTAACTATGGCTACACCTTC
CDR3aa: CASSFETLANYGYTF

j_gene: TRBJ2-7
abundance: NA
v_gene: TRBV7-9
d_gene: NA
CDR3nt: TGTGCCCTCAGAGAGGAGGAAGAATACGAGCAGTACTTC
CDR3aa: CALREEEEYEQYF

j_gene: TRBJ2-7
abundance: once
v_gene: TRBV5-6
d_gene: TRBD1
CDR3nt: TGTGCCCCGGGACAGTCCTACGAGCAGTACTTC
CDR3aa: CAPGQSYEQYF

j_gene: TRBJ2-5
abundance: NA
v_gene: TRBV7-2
d_gene: TRBD2
CDR3nt: TGTGCCAGCAGCTTAGCGGGAGGGAAAGAGACCCAGTACTTC
CDR3aa: CASSLAGGKETQYF

j_gene: TRBJ2-7
abundance: NA
v_gene: TRBV6-6
d_gene: TRBD2
CDR3nt: TGTGCCAGCCGATCCGGGGGGGGTACCTACGAGCAGTACTTC
CDR3aa: CASRSGGGTYEQYF

j_gene: TRBJ2-3
abundance: NA
v_gene: TRBV7-9
d_gene: NA
CDR3nt: TGTGCCAGCAGCACAATGTCGGGGCGGAAAGAATTTAGCACAGATACGCAGTATTTT
CDR3aa: CASSTMSGRKEFSTDTQYF

j_gene: TRBJ2-3
abundance: NA
v_gene: TRBV6-4
d_gene: TRBD2
CDR3nt: TGTGCCAGCAGTGACGGAGCTAGCGGGGTCACAGATACGCAGTATTTT
CDR3aa: CASSDGASGVTDTQYF

j_gene: TRBJ2-5
abundance: NA
v_gene: TRBV4-1
d_gene: TRBD2
CDR3nt: TGCGCCAGCAGCCCCGAAGGGGCGGGGGGGCCGGAGACCCAGTACTTC
CDR3aa: CASSPEGAGGPETQYF

j_gene: TRBJ2-7
abundance: NA
v_gene: TRBV6-5
d_gene: TRBD2
CDR3nt: TGTGCCAGCAGTTTCGCGGGGGGTGATTCCTACGAGCAGTACTTC
CDR3aa: CASSFAGGDSYEQYF

j_gene: TRBJ1-6
abundance: NA
v_gene: TRBV27
d_gene: NA
CDR3nt: TGTGCCAGCAGTTTATCGCGGCAGAATTCACCCCTCCACTTT
CDR3aa: CASSLSRQNSPLHF

j_gene: TRBJ2-3
abundance: NA
v_gene: TRBV6-6
d_gene: NA
CDR3nt: TGTGCCAGCAGTTACGGGTTAAATACGCAGTATTTT
CDR3aa: CASSYGLNTQYF

j_gene: TRBJ2-2
abundance: NA
v_gene: TRBV11-3
d_gene: NA
CDR3nt: TGTGCCAGCAGCTTGTGGTGGGGGGACACCGGGGAGCTGTTTTTT
CDR3aa: CASSLWWGDTGELFF

j_gene: TRBJ2-2
abundance: NA
v_gene: TRBV7-2
d_gene: NA
CDR3nt: TGTGCCAGCAGCCCCCCTCCCCCCAAAAAAACCGGGGAGCTGTTTTTT
CDR3aa: CASSPPPPKKTGELFF

j_gene: TRBJ1-2
abundance: NA
v_gene: TRBV18
d_gene: NA
CDR3nt: TGTGCCAGCTCACCCTCCGGACAGCCTATAATGGGCTATGGCTACACCTTC
CDR3aa: CASSPSGQPIMGYGYTF

j_gene: TRBJ2-7
abundance: NA
v_gene: TRBV4-1
d_gene: TRBD1
CDR3nt: TGCGCCAGCAGCCCGGACAGGCAGGACTACGAGCAGTACTTC
CDR3aa: CASSPDRQDYEQYF

j_gene: TRBJ2-1
abundance: once
v_gene: TRBV6-1
d_gene: TRBD1
CDR3nt: TGTGCCATCTCACAGGGGGGTGAGCAGTTCTTC
CDR3aa: CAISQGGEQFF

j_gene: TRBJ1-2
abundance: NA
v_gene: TRBV18
d_gene: NA
CDR3nt: TGTGCCAGCTCACCGGAAGGGGGTGGCTACACCTTC
CDR3aa: CASSPEGGGYTF

j_gene: TRBJ1-5
abundance: NA
v_gene: TRBV15
d_gene: NA
CDR3nt: TGTGCCACCAGCAGAGATTTTCAGCCCCAGCATTTT
CDR3aa: CATSRDFQPQHF

j_gene: TRBJ1-1
abundance: NA
v_gene: TRBV10-2
d_gene: NA
CDR3nt: TGCGCCAGCAGTGCCAGCAGAGGGACTGAAGCTTTCTTT
CDR3aa: CASSASRGTEAFF

j_gene: TRBJ1-1
abundance: NA
v_gene: TRBV11-2
d_gene: NA
CDR3nt: TGTGCCAGCAGCCCAGGGACCATGAACACTGAAGCTTTCTTT
CDR3aa: CASSPGTMNTEAFF

j_gene: TRBJ1-2
abundance: NA
v_gene: TRBV5-5
d_gene: NA
CDR3nt: TGTGCCAGCAGTGCTGCTACATTCAACTATGGCTACACCTTC
CDR3aa: CASSAATFNYGYTF

j_gene: TRBJ1-5
abundance: NA
v_gene: TRBV19
d_gene: NA
CDR3nt: TGTGCCAGTAGGCGGGCGTATAGCAATCAGCCCCAGCATTTT
CDR3aa: CASRRAYSNQPQHF

j_gene: TRBJ2-2
abundance: once
v_gene: TRBV5-6
d_gene: NA
CDR3nt: TGTGCCAGCAGCTTGGCCAGGCTCCCGAACACCGGGGAGCTGTTTTTT
CDR3aa: CASSLARLPNTGELFF

j_gene: TRBJ1-5
abundance: NA
v_gene: TRBV15
d_gene: NA
CDR3nt: TGTGCCACCAGCAGAGATGGGAGGGTAGGCAATCAGCCCCAGCATTTT
CDR3aa: CATSRDGRVGNQPQHF

j_gene: TRBJ2-3
abundance: NA
v_gene: TRBV7-7
d_gene: NA
CDR3nt: TGTGCTAGCAGCCTGGGACTCGCGAATACGCAGTATTTT
CDR3aa: CASSLGLANTQYF

j_gene: TRBJ2-5
abundance: few
v_gene: TRBV7-6
d_gene: TRBD2
CDR3nt: TGTGCCAGCAGCTTATCGAGCGGGGGGGCCCAGGAGACCCAGTACTTC
CDR3aa: CASSLSSGGAQETQYF

j_gene: TRBJ1-1
abundance: NA
v_gene: TRBV7-2
d_gene: NA
CDR3nt: TGTGCCAGCAGCTTAGACACGCCAAGAGGAACTGAAGCTTTCTTT
CDR3aa: CASSLDTPRGTEAFF

j_gene: TRBJ2-7
abundance: NA
v_gene: TRBV18
d_gene: TRBD1
CDR3nt: TGTGCCAGCTCACCACCCGGGGGACAGGCTAACTACTACGAGCAGTACTTC
CDR3aa: CASSPPGGQANYYEQYF

j_gene: TRBJ1-2
abundance: once
v_gene: TRBV2
d_gene: TRBD1
CDR3nt: TGTGCCAGCAAAGGACAGGGGCCAAGGTATGGCTACACCTTC
CDR3aa: CASKGQGPRYGYTF

j_gene: TRBJ1-1
abundance: NA
v_gene: TRBV9
d_gene: NA
CDR3nt: TGTGCCAGCAGCGTCGGGGGAACTGAAGCTTTCTTT
CDR3aa: CASSVGGTEAFF

j_gene: TRBJ1-1
abundance: NA
v_gene: TRBV7-9
d_gene: NA
CDR3nt: TGTGCCAGCAGCTTAGGGCCGGTGGGGGTTGATGAAGCTTTCTTT
CDR3aa: CASSLGPVGVDEAFF

j_gene: TRBJ1-2
abundance: NA
v_gene: TRBV11-2
d_gene: NA
CDR3nt: TGTGCCAGCAGCTTAAGGGAGCAGCTCTATGGCTACACCTTC
CDR3aa: CASSLREQLYGYTF

j_gene: TRBJ2-3
abundance: NA
v_gene: TRBV6-1
d_gene: NA
CDR3nt: TGTGCCAGCAGTGTCCAGGGCTTGCCCACAGATACGCAGTATTTT
CDR3aa: CASSVQGLPTDTQYF

j_gene: TRBJ1-1
abundance: NA
v_gene: TRBV18
d_gene: TRBD1
CDR3nt: TGTGCCAGCTCACCGGGACAGGGGAACACTGAAGCTTTCTTT
CDR3aa: CASSPGQGNTEAFF

j_gene: TRBJ1-5
abundance: once
v_gene: TRBV10-2
d_gene: NA
CDR3nt: TGCGCCAGTAGAGTAGGCAATCAGCCCCAGCATTTT
CDR3aa: CASRVGNQPQHF

j_gene: TRBJ2-2
abundance: NA
v_gene: TRBV9
d_gene: TRBD2
CDR3nt: TGTGCCAGCAGCGTAGGAGCGGGAGCCCACGGGGAGCTGTTTTTT
CDR3aa: CASSVGAGAHGELFF

j_gene: TRBJ1-3
abundance: NA
v_gene: TRBV18
d_gene: TRBD1
CDR3nt: TGTGCCAGCTCACCACCGCAGGGGGCTTACAACGCCATATATTTT
CDR3aa: CASSPPQGAYNAIYF

j_gene: TRBJ2-3
abundance: NA
v_gene: TRBV27
d_gene: TRBD2
CDR3nt: TGTGCCAGCAGCCAACATAAAATATTAACTAGCGGGGTCGCGGATACGCAGTATTTT
CDR3aa: CASSQHKILTSGVADTQYF

j_gene: TRBJ1-2
abundance: NA
v_gene: TRBV6-6
d_gene: NA
CDR3nt: TGTGCCAGCTTAGGCGGGGGGGCCGATGGCTACACCTTC
CDR3aa: CASLGGGADGYTF

j_gene: TRBJ1-6
abundance: NA
v_gene: TRBV2
d_gene: NA
CDR3nt: TGTGCCAGCAGTGGAGACTTAAATTCACCCCTCCACTTT
CDR3aa: CASSGDLNSPLHF

j_gene: TRBJ1-2
abundance: NA
v_gene: TRBV5-6
d_gene: NA
CDR3nt: TGTGCCAGCAGCTGGGCCCTCGGCAGGGGAGACTATGGCTACACCTTC
CDR3aa: CASSWALGRGDYGYTF

j_gene: TRBJ1-2
abundance: NA
v_gene: TRBV29-1
d_gene: NA
CDR3nt: TGCAGCGTTGAAGAAAGGGACGGAGAGTTCTATGGCTACACCTTC
CDR3aa: CSVEERDGEFYGYTF

j_gene: TRBJ1-6
abundance: NA
v_gene: TRBV15
d_gene: NA
CDR3nt: TGTGCCACCAGCAGATTAAGGGACGGTAATTCACCCCTCCACTTT
CDR3aa: CATSRLRDGNSPLHF

j_gene: TRBJ1-1
abundance: NA
v_gene: TRBV10-3
d_gene: NA
CDR3nt: TGTGCCATCAGTGTTCAGGGGACTGAAGCTTTCTTT
CDR3aa: CAISVQGTEAFF

j_gene: TRBJ2-3
abundance: NA
v_gene: TRBV9
d_gene: TRBD2
CDR3nt: TGTGCCAGCGGGGGACTAGCAGAGGCAGATACGCAGTATTTT
CDR3aa: CASGGLAEADTQYF

j_gene: TRBJ2-7
abundance: NA
v_gene: TRBV6-5
d_gene: NA
CDR3nt: TGTGCCAGCAGTTACGCGTGGGGGGGCCTCTACGAGCAGTACTTC
CDR3aa: CASSYAWGGLYEQYF

j_gene: TRBJ1-6
abundance: NA
v_gene: TRBV27
d_gene: NA
CDR3nt: TGTGCCAGCAGTTTGACGCAGGGGAATAATTCACCCCTCCACTTT
CDR3aa: CASSLTQGNNSPLHF

j_gene: TRBJ2-1
abundance: NA
v_gene: TRBV7-6
d_gene: TRBD2
CDR3nt: TGTGCCAGCAGCTTAGAACTAGCGGGGGTGGGTGAGCAGTTCTTC
CDR3aa: CASSLELAGVGEQFF

j_gene: TRBJ2-7
abundance: NA
v_gene: TRBV2
d_gene: NA
CDR3nt: TGTGCCAGCAGTAGGGTCATCGCGAGCGAGCAGTACTTC
CDR3aa: CASSRVIASEQYF

j_gene: TRBJ2-5
abundance: once
v_gene: TRBV11-2
d_gene: TRBD2
CDR3nt: TGTGCCAGCAGCTTAGACGGGGGGGCGAGAGAGACCCAGTACTTC
CDR3aa: CASSLDGGARETQYF

j_gene: TRBJ2-7
abundance: NA
v_gene: TRBV18
d_gene: TRBD1
CDR3nt: TGTGCCAGCTCTCGGACAGGGTTTTACTACGAGCAGTACTTC
CDR3aa: CASSRTGFYYEQYF

j_gene: TRBJ2-1
abundance: NA
v_gene: TRBV15
d_gene: NA
CDR3nt: TGTGCCACCAGCAGAGAAGCGGTTAGCTCCTACAATGAGCAGTTCTTC
CDR3aa: CATSREAVSSYNEQFF